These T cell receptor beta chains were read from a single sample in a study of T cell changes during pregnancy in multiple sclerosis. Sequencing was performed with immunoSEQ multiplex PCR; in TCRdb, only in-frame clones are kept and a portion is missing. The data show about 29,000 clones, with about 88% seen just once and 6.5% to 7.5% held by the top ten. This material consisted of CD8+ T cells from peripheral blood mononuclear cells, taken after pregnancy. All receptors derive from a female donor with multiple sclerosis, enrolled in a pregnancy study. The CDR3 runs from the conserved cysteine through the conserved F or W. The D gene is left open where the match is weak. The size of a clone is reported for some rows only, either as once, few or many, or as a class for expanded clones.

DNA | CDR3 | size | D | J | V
TGCGCCAGCAGCCACCCTCCGCAGGGGGGCTCCTACGAGCAGTACTTC | CASSHPPQGGSYEQYF | . | . | TRBJ2-7 | TRBV4-1
TGTGCCAGCTCACCAAGGGACAGCGCAGAGACCCAGTACTTC | CASSPRDSAETQYF | . | TRBD1 | TRBJ2-5 | TRBV18
TGTGCCAGCAGCTTCTTCGGGACTTACGAGCAGTACTTC | CASSFFGTYEQYF | . | . | TRBJ2-7 | TRBV7-9
TGTGCCAGCAGCAGTGGGACTAGCGCTGGTAATGGCTACGAGCAGTACTTC | CASSSGTSAGNGYEQYF | . | TRBD2 | TRBJ2-7 | TRBV7-9
TGTGCCAGCAGCTTAGTTATAAGGCAGGGTTGGGTTGGTTTTGACACTGAAGCTTTCTTT | CASSLVIRQGWVGFDTEAFF | . | . | TRBJ1-1 | TRBV7-6
TGTGCCAGTGACAGGGGCACAGATACGCAGTATTTT | CASDRGTDTQYF | . | TRBD1 | TRBJ2-3 | TRBV7-9
TGTGCCCCCGATGGAGTTGCCGGGGAGCTGTTTTTT | CAPDGVAGELFF | . | . | TRBJ2-2 | TRBV7-9
TGTGCCACCAGTAGCGAGAACACTGAAGCTTTCTTT | CATSSENTEAFF | . | . | TRBJ1-1 | TRBV15
TGTGCCAGCAGTTACAGGCTAGCGGGAGATTATGAGCAGTACTTC | CASSYRLAGDYEQYF | . | TRBD2 | TRBJ2-7 | TRBV6-5
TGTGCCAGTAGTATAGTGGGGCTCTCCTACGAGCAGTACTTC | CASSIVGLSYEQYF | . | . | TRBJ2-7 | TRBV19
TGTGCCATCAGTGAGTCGACGGCCGGGGTCGACGAGCAGTACTTC | CAISESTAGVDEQYF | . | . | TRBJ2-7 | TRBV10-3
TGCGCCAGCAGCCCGTTGGGCTCCCCCTCCTACGAGCAGTACTTC | CASSPLGSPSYEQYF | . | . | TRBJ2-7 | TRBV4-1
TGCGCCAGCAGTCAATCCTTCGTAACCAGGAATCAGCCCCAGCATTTT | CASSQSFVTRNQPQHF | . | . | TRBJ1-5 | TRBV23-1
TGTGCCATCAGTGGTGGGCAGTCCTCCTACGAGCAGTACTTC | CAISGGQSSYEQYF | . | . | TRBJ2-7 | TRBV10-3
TGTGCCAGCAGCAAAGAGAGGGGGACAGGGGGACCGAACACTGAAGCTTTCTTT | CASSKERGTGGPNTEAFF | medium-sized | . | TRBJ1-1 | TRBV21-1
TGTGCCAGCAGTACGACAGGGGGAGTCAACTATGGCTACACCTTC | CASSTTGGVNYGYTF | . | TRBD1 | TRBJ1-2 | TRBV6-5
TGTGCCAGCAGTTTCCGGGACAGGGACAGACCTTTCTTT | CASSFRDRDRPFF | . | TRBD1 | TRBJ1-1 | TRBV6-5
TGTGCCTGGAATCATGACACCGGGGAGCTGTTTTTT | CAWNHDTGELFF | . | . | TRBJ2-2 | TRBV30
TGTGCCAGTTTGAAGTGGACTAGCCCCAAGACCCTATACGAGCAGTACTTC | CASLKWTSPKTLYEQYF | . | . | TRBJ2-7 | TRBV21-1
TGTGCCAGCAGCTCCCGGGACAGGGTCTACGAGCAGTACTTC | CASSSRDRVYEQYF | . | TRBD1 | TRBJ2-7 | TRBV11-3
TGTGCCAGCAGCACCGGGTATCAGCCCCAGCATTTT | CASSTGYQPQHF | . | . | TRBJ1-5 | TRBV7-2
TGTGCCAGCCGAAGTAGCGGAAAGAACACCGGGGAGCTGTTTTTT | CASRSSGKNTGELFF | . | . | TRBJ2-2 | TRBV28
TGCGCCAGCAGCCCCAAGCGGGGGAACACCGGGGAGCTGTTTTTT | CASSPKRGNTGELFF | . | TRBD2 | TRBJ2-2 | TRBV5-1
TGTGCCAGCAGTTTGCCAGGGAGGATGAACACTGAAGCTTTCTTT | CASSLPGRMNTEAFF | . | . | TRBJ1-1 | TRBV27
TGTGCCAGCAGACCAAGCGGGAGTGGGGACAATGAGCAGTTCTTC | CASRPSGSGDNEQFF | once | TRBD2 | TRBJ2-1 | TRBV5-4
TGTGCCAGCAGTATCTTCGGGGAAGCCGGTCAGCCCCAGCATTTT | CASSIFGEAGQPQHF | . | . | TRBJ1-5 | TRBV6-1
TGTGCCAGCAGCCGGACTAGCGGGGGGGCTGAGCAGTTCTTC | CASSRTSGGAEQFF | . | TRBD2 | TRBJ2-1 | TRBV6-5
TGTGCCAGCAGCATCGCGACTAGCGGGAACACCGGGGAGCTGTTTTTT | CASSIATSGNTGELFF | large | TRBD2 | TRBJ2-2 | TRBV28
TGTGCCAGCAGTGAAGGACAGGTTAGGCGCTCTGGAAACACCATATATTTT | CASSEGQVRRSGNTIYF | once | . | TRBJ1-3 | TRBV2
TGTGCCAGCAGCTTAGTATCGGAGCCCCCCTACAATGAGCAGTTCTTC | CASSLVSEPPYNEQFF | . | . | TRBJ2-1 | TRBV11-3
TGTGCCAGCAGTTTAATCGGGGGAGAAGCTTTCTTT | CASSLIGGEAFF | . | . | TRBJ1-1 | TRBV27